What follows are 16 T cell receptor beta chains derived from one specimen sequenced in a study of T cell responses to AZD1222 COVID-19 vaccine. The table came from immunoSEQ multiplex PCR; TCRdb's copy has only in-frame clones and leaves some out. The sample shows about 130,000 clones, approximately 90% of them seen only once. The sequencing used peripheral blood, collected 28 days after the second AZD1222 dose. Receptors originate from an adult who received the AZD1222 COVID-19 vaccine.

The rearrangement uses TRBV19 and TRBJ2-1; 7 nucleotides match TRBD2. The CDR3 has 14 residues. In germline, CDR1 is LNHDA, CDR2 SQIVND (reference sequence). After removal of 4 bases from V and 6 bases from J, the junction contained 6 bases not matched to a gene. The CDR3 is CASSTRDYLNEQFF. The DNA of the CDR3 is TGTGCCAGTAGTACCCGGGACTACCTCAATGAGCAGTTCTTC.

J is TRBJ1-6 and V is TRBV2; perhaps TRBD1 as D (5 bases). V lost 11 bases and J lost 8, with 19 bases in between. CDR3 length equals 14 residues. Germline lookup yields CDR1 SNHLY and CDR2 FYNNEI. CDR3 nucleotide sequence: TGTGCCGGGCGACCGGGACCGAGGGATTCACCCCTCCACTTT. Translating gives CAGRPGPRDSPLHF.

The chain uses TRBV7-2 and TRBJ2-7, with D tentatively TRBD1 or TRBD2 (5 bases each). Germline values: CDR1 SGHTA, CDR2 FQGNSA. This CDR3 is built from 12 residues. Trimming left V 5 bases short and J 4 bases short, with 9 bases between. CDR3 coding DNA: TGTGCCAGCAGCCCCGGGGCGTACGAGCAGTACTTC. Its protein is CASSPGAYEQYF.

This chain connects TRBV7-9 to TRBJ2-7, with D perhaps TRBD1 (6 bases). The CDR3 is 16 residues long. The germline V gene encodes CDR1 SEHNR and CDR2 FQNEAQ (reference sequence). V was pared by 2 bases and J by 3 bases, with 17 bases between. The CDR3 coding sequence is TGTGCCAGCAGCTTATATCTGGGGGCAAAGAACTACGAGCAGTACTTC. Translation gives CASSLYLGAKNYEQYF.

The chain is built from TRBV28 and TRBJ1-1, with a weak D call TRBD1 (5 bases). CDR1 is MDHEN and CDR2 is SYDVKM in the germline V gene. The CDR3 contains 14 residues. The V gene lost 2 bases and the J gene lost 5 bases, with 12 bases spanning the gap. In nucleotides, the CDR3 is TGTGCCAGCAGTTTAAGAGGGGATCGGACTGAAGCTTTCTTT. As protein: CASSLRGDRTEAFF.

CDR3 coding DNA: TGTGCCAGCAGTATAGTACAGGGGTATAATTCACCCCTCCACTTT. This encodes CASSIVQGYNSPLHF. The rearrangement links TRBV28 to TRBJ1-6, with 7 nucleotides matching TRBD1. Germline CDR1 MDHEN, CDR2 SYDVKM. There are 15 residues in the CDR3. J lost 4 bases, V lost 5 bases, and 5 bases had no gene match.

The chain employs TRBV7-2 and TRBJ2-6; D gene ambiguous. This CDR3 has 17 amino acids. The germline V gene has CDR1 SGHTA and CDR2 FQGNSA. The V end lost 5 bases, the J end lost 0 bases, and 14 bases lay between the germline ends. The CDR3 DNA follows: TGTGCCAGCAGCCTAACCCGGGTGAGCTCTGGGGCCAACGTCCTGACTTTC. This codes for CASSLTRVSSGANVLTF.

This clone appeared once. This chain uses TRBV10-1 with TRBJ1-1; D gene unclear. Germline V lookup: CDR1 WNHNN, CDR2 SYGVQD (reference sequence). The germline V and J ends were trimmed by 6 bases and 1 base, with 6 bases remaining between them. This CDR3 has 12 residues. The CDR3 DNA sequence: TGCGCCAGCAGGCGGAAGAACACTGAAGCTTTCTTT. Amino acids: CASRRKNTEAFF.

The genes are TRBV7-2 and TRBJ2-7; 9 bases are a match to TRBD2. V lost 4 bases to trimming and J lost 5 bases; unmatched junction nucleotides: 6. Germline V gives CDR1 SGHTA, CDR2 FQGNSA. This CDR3 is built from 14 residues. This CDR3 is CASSSTSGLHEQYF. Written as DNA, the CDR3 is TGTGCCAGCAGCTCGACTAGCGGCCTCCACGAGCAGTACTTC. The full variable domain, in which reference TRBV7-2 and TRBJ2-7 provide the parts outside the CDR3, is GAGVSQSPSNKVTEKGKDVELRCDPISGHTALYWYRQSLGQGLEFLIYFQGNSAPDKSGLPSDRFSAERTGGSVSTLTIQRTQQEDSAVYLCASSSTSGLHEQYFGPGTRLTVT.

The chain couples TRBV7-3 to TRBJ2-7; TRBD2 aligns across 10 bases. This CDR3 has 15 amino acids. V lost 5 bases, J lost 7 bases, and 11 bases stayed unmatched. Germline assignment: CDR1 SGHTA and CDR2 FQGTGA. In DNA form, the CDR3 reads TGTGCCAGCAGCCCTTCCGCTAGCGGGAGTGGTGAGCAGTACTTC. It encodes CASSPSASGSGEQYF.

The chain links TRBV5-6 to TRBJ1-5; the D is unclear. V shed 3 bases and J shed 1 base, with 11 bases lying between them. This CDR3 is built from 15 residues. Looked up from germline, CDR1 is SGHDT and CDR2 is YYEEEE. Here the CDR3 reads CASSSQPRSNQPQHF. For the CDR3, the DNA is TGTGCCAGCAGCTCACAGCCGCGGAGCAATCAGCCCCAGCATTTT.

The chain has TRBV15 and TRBJ1-4, with a tentative D call TRBD1 (5 bases). Germline loops: CDR1 LNHNV, CDR2 YYDKDF (reference sequence). The CDR3 runs 16 residues. V lost 5 bases and J lost 8, with 21 bases in between. DNA of the CDR3: TGTGCCACCAGCGGGCCCAGGGCAGGGCCCCGCGAAAAACTGTTTTTT. Translated, it gives CATSGPRAGPREKLFF.

This clone has a single count. The chain carries TRBV30 and TRBJ2-1, with 11 bases identical to TRBD2. Germline-derived CDR1 and CDR2 are GTSNPN and SVGIG (reference sequence). The V segment lost 1 base and the J segment 4 bases; nucleotides outside the gene matches: 9. CDR3 size: 17 residues. The CDR3, as DNA: TGTGCCTGGAGTGCAACAACCGGGACTAGCGGTTACAATGAGCAGTTCTTC. Translation: CAWSATTGTSGYNEQFF.

This chain connects TRBV6-5 to TRBJ1-2; D unresolved. Germline lookup yields CDR1 MNHEY and CDR2 SVGAGI. The CDR3 covers 14 residues. Trimming cost V 6 bases and J 7 bases, with 18 bases left between them. The CDR3 DNA follows: TGTGCCAGCAGACAACCCGCCGGAGGAAGTGGCTACACCTTC. Its translation is CASRQPAGGSGYTF.

J is TRBJ1-1 and V is TRBV19; no clear D gene. Germline CDR1 reads LNHDA; CDR2 reads SQIVND (reference sequence). Trimming removed 5 bases at V and 9 bases at J, with 16 bases between. This CDR3 is 13 amino acids long. The DNA of the CDR3 is TGTGCCAGTAGTCGGTGGTTGGCTGCTCAAGCTTTCTTT. It yields the protein CASSRWLAAQAFF.

The chain employs TRBV27 and TRBJ2-5; tentatively, D is TRBD2 (5 bases). The CDR3 sequence is 15 residues long. V dropped 2 bases and J dropped 3 bases, with 13 bases sitting between them. CDR1 MNHEY and CDR2 SMNVEV come from the germline V gene (reference sequence). CDR3 loop: CASSLRARREETQYF. Written as DNA, the CDR3 is TGTGCCAGCAGTTTAAGGGCACGGCGGGAAGAGACCCAGTACTTC.